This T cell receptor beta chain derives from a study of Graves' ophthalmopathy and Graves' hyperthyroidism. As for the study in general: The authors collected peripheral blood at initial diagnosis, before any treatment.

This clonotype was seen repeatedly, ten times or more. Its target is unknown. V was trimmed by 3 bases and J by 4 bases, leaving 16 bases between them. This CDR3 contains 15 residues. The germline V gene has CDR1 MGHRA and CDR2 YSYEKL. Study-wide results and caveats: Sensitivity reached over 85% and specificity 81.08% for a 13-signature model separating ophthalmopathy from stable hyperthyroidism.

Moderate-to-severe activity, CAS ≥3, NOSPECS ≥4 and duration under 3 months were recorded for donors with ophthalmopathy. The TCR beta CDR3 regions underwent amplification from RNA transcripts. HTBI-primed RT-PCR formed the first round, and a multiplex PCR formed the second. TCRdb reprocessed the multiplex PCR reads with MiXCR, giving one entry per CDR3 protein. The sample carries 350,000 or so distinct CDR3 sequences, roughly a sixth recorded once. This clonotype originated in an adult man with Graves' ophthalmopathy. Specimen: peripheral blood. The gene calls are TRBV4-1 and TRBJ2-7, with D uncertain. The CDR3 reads CASSQSQMARYEQYF. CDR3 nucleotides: TGCGCCAGCAGCCAGTCCCAGATGGCGCGGTACGAGCAGTACTTC.